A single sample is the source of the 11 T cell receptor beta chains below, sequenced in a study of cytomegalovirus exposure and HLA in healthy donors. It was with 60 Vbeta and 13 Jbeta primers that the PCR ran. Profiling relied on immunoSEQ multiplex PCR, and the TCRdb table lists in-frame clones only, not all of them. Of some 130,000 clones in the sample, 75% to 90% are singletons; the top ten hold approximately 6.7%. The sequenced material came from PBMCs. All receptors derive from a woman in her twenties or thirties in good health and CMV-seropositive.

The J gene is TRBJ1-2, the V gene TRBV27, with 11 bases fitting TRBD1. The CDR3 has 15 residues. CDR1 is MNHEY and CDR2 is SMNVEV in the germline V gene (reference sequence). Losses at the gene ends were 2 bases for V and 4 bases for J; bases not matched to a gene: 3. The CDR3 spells CASSLGQGASYGYTF. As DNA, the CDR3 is TGTGCCAGCAGTTTAGGACAGGGGGCCTCCTATGGCTACACCTTC.

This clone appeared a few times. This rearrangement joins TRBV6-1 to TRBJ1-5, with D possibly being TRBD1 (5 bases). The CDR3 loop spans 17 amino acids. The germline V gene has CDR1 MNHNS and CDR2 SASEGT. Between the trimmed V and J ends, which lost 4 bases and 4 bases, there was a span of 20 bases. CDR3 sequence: CASSGTWGQPLNQPQHF. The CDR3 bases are TGTGCCAGCAGTGGAACGTGGGGCCAACCCTTGAATCAGCCCCAGCATTTT.

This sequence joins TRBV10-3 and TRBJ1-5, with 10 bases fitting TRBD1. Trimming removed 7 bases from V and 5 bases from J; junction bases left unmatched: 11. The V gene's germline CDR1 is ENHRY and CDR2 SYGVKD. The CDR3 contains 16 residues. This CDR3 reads CAINSGDRGEDQPQHF. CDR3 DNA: TGTGCCATCAACTCCGGGGACAGGGGCGAAGATCAGCCCCAGCATTTT.

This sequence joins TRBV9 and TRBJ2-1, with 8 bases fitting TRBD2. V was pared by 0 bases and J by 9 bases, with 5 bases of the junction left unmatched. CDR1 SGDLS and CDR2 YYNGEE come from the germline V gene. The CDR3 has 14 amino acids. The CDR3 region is CASSVAPGGTEQFF. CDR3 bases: TGTGCCAGCAGCGTAGCCCCGGGAGGGACTGAGCAGTTCTTC.

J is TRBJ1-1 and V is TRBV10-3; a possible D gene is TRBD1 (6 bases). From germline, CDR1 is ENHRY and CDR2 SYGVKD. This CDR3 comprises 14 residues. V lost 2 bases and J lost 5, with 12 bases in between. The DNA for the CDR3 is TGTGCCATCAGTGAGGACGGGGGGCGAACTGAAGCTTTCTTT. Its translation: CAISEDGGRTEAFF.

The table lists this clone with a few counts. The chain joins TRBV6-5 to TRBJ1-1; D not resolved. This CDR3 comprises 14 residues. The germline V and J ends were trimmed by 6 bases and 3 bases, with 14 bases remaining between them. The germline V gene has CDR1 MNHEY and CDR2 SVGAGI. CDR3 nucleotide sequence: TGTGCCAGCAGCCAACGGTACGACTACACTGAAGCTTTCTTT. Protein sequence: CASSQRYDYTEAFF.

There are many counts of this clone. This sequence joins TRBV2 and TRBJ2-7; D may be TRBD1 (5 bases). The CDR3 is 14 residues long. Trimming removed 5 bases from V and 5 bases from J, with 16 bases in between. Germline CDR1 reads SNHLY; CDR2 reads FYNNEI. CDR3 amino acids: CASSPLTEKDEQYF. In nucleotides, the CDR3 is TGTGCCAGCAGTCCACTGACAGAAAAGGACGAGCAGTACTTC. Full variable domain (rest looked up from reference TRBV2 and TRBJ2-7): EPEVTQTPSHQVTQMGQEVILRCVPISNHLYFYWYRQILGQKVEFLVSFYNNEISEKSEIFDDQFSVERPDGSNFTLKIRSTKLEDSAMYFCASSPLTEKDEQYFGPGTRLTVT.

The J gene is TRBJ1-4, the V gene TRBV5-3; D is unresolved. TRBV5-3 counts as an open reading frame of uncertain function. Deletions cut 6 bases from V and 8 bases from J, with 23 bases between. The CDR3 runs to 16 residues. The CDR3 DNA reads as TGTGCCAGAACCCTTGCAGCCTTACCGCCTAGGGAAAAACTGTTTTTT. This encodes CARTLAALPPREKLFF.

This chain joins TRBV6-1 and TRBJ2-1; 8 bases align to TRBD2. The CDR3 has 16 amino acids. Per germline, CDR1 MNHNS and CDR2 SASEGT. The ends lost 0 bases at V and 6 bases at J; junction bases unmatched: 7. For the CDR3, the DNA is TGTGCCAGCAGTGAAGCGAGATTAGCGGGAATCAATGAGCAGTTCTTC. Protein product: CASSEARLAGINEQFF.

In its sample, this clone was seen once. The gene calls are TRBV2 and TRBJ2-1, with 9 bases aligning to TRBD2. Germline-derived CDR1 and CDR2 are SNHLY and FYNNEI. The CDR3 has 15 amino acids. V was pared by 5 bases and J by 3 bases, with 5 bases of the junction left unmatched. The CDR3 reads CASSTPLAGYNEQFF. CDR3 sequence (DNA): TGTGCCAGCAGTACCCCACTAGCGGGCTACAATGAGCAGTTCTTC.

CDR3: CASSRDRAEQYF. CDR3 sequence (DNA): TGTGCCAGCAGTCGAGACAGGGCCGAGCAGTACTTC. The rearrangement links TRBV28 to TRBJ2-7; 7 bases match TRBD1. CDR1 and CDR2 from the germline V gene are MDHEN and SYDVKM. Germline trimming cut 5 bases from V and 6 bases from J; bases unmatched to any gene: 4. The CDR3 extends over 12 amino acids.